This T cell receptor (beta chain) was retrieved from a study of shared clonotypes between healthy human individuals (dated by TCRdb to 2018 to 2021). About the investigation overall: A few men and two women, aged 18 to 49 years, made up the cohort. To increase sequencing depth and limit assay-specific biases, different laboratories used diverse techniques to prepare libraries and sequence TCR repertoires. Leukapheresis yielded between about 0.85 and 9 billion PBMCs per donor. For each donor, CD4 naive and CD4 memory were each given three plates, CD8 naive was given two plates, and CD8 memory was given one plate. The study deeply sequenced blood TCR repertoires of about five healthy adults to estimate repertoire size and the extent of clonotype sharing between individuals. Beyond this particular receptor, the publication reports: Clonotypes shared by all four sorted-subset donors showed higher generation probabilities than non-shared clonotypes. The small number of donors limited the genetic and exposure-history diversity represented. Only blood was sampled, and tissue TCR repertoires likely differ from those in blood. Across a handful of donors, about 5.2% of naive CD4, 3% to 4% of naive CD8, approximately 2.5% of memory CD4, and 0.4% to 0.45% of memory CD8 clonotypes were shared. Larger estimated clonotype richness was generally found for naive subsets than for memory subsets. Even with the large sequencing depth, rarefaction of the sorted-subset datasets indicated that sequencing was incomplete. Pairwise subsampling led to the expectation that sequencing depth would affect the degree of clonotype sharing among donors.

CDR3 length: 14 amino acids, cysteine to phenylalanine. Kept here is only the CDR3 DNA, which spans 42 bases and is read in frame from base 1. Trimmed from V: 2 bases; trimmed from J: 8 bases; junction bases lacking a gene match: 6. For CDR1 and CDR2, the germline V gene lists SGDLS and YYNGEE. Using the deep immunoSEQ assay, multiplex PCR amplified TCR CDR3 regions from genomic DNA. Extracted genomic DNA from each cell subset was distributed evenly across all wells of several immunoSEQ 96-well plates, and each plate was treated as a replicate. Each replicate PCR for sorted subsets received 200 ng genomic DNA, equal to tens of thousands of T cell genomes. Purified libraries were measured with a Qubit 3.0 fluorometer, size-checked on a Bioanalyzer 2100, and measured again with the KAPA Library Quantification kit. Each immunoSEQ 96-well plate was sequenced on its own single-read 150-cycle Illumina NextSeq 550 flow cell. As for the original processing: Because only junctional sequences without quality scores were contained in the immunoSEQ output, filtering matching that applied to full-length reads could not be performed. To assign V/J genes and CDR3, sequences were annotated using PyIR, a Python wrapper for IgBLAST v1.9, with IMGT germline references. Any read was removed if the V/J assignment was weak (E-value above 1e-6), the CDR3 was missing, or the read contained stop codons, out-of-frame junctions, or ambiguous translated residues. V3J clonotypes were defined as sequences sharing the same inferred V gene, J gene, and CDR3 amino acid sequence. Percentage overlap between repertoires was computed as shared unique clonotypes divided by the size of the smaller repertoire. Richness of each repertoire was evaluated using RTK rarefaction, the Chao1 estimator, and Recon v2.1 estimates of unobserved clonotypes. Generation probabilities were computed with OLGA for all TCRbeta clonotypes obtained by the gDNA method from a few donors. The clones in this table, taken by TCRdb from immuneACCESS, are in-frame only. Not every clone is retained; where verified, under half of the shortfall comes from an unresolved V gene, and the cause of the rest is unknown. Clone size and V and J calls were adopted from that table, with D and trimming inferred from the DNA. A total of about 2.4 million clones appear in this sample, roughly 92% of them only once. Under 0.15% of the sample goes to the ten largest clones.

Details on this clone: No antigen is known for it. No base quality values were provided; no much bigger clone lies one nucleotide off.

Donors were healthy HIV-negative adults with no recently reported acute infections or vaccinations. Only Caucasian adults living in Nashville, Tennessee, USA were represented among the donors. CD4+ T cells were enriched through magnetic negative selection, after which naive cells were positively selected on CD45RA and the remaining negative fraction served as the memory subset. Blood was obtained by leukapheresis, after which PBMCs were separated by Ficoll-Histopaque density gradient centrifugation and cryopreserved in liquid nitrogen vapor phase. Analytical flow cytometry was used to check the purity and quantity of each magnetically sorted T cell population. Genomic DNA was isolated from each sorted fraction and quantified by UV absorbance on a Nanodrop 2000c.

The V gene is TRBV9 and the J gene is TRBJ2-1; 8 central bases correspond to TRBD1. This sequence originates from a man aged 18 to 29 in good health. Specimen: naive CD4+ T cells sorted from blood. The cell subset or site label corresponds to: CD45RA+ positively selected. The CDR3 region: CASSVQGAQDEQFF. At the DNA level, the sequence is TGTGCCAGCAGCGTCCAGGGGGCGCAGGATGAGCAGTTCTTC.